One and the same sample provided the 13 T cell receptor beta chains below, sequenced in a study of blood T cell repertoires in COVID-19. This table comes from immunoSEQ multiplex PCR, and its TCRdb copy is limited to in-frame clones, with some not included. The sample has 150,000 to 200,000 clones; roughly 87% are singletons. The sequenced sample consisted of PBMCs or T cells enriched from blood (not recorded which). These receptors all come from a human donor with acute COVID-19. The donor label of this sample is uncertain.

The rearrangement joins TRBV5-4 to TRBJ1-2; TRBD1 might be the D (5 bases). The CDR3 runs to 15 residues. V was shortened by 2 bases and J by 2 bases, with 13 bases between the two germline ends. Germline assignment: CDR1 SGHNT and CDR2 YYREEE (reference sequence). The CDR3 bases are TGTGCCAGCAGCTTTTCTGCAGGGCCCAACTATGGCTACACCTTC. Its translation is CASSFSAGPNYGYTF.

The sample holds one count of this clone. The J gene is TRBJ1-1, the V gene TRBV29-1; D uncertain. V shed 5 bases and J shed 4 bases, with 17 bases lying between them. This CDR3 has 14 residues. Germline V gene lookup returns CDR1 SQVTM and CDR2 ANQGSEA. The CDR3 reads CSVLWVGTGTEAFF. In nucleotides, the CDR3 is TGCAGCGTTCTTTGGGTCGGCACGGGCACTGAAGCTTTCTTT.

The chain joins TRBV7-2 to TRBJ2-5, with TRBD2 as a possible D gene (6 bases). Trimming cost V 1 base and J 4 bases, with 16 bases left between them. Germline CDR1 SGHTA, CDR2 FQGNSA. This CDR3 region has 16 residues. The CDR3 region has the DNA TGTGCCAGCAGCTTAGATGTCTCTAGCGTGGGAGAGACCCAGTACTTC. Its protein is CASSLDVSSVGETQYF. Variable domain in full (rest from reference TRBV7-2 and TRBJ2-5): GAGVSQSPSNKVTEKGKDVELRCDPISGHTALYWYRQSLGQGLEFLIYFQGNSAPDKSGLPSDRFSAERTGGSVSTLTIQRTQQEDSAVYLCASSLDVSSVGETQYFGPGTRLLVL.

This clone was observed a few times. V and J are TRBV14 and TRBJ1-2; D is unresolved. The CDR3 extends over 13 amino acids. The germline V and J ends were trimmed by 4 bases and 4 bases, with 10 bases remaining between them. Germline assignment: CDR1 SGHDN and CDR2 FVKESK. The CDR3 bases are TGTGCCAGCAGCCCTCGGGCGGGCTATGGCTACACCTTC. It translates to CASSPRAGYGYTF.

The rearrangement uses TRBV6-4 and TRBJ2-5, with D perhaps TRBD2 (5 bases). CDR3 length: 15 residues. The V gene lost 7 bases and the J gene lost 5 bases, with 20 bases spanning the gap. Per the germline V gene, CDR1 is MRHNA and CDR2 is SNTAGT. CDR3 sequence: CASTRPTSTGETQYF. CDR3 bases: TGTGCCAGCACCCGACCGACTTCCACGGGGGAGACCCAGTACTTC.

This chain links TRBV27 with TRBJ1-4; D is perhaps TRBD1 (5 bases). Per the germline V gene, CDR1 is MNHEY and CDR2 is SMNVEV (reference sequence). Trimming pared 2 bases from V and 5 bases from J, leaving 12 bases between. This CDR3 has 15 amino acids. CDR3 DNA: TGTGCCAGCAGTTTAACGAGACAGATAAATGAAAAACTGTTTTTT. It translates to CASSLTRQINEKLFF.

This chain connects TRBV19 to TRBJ2-1; weak D call: TRBD1 (5 bases). This CDR3 contains 13 residues. V lost 4 bases to trimming and J lost 7 bases, with 11 bases between them. Germline CDR1 reads LNHDA; CDR2 reads SQIVND (reference sequence). In nucleotides, the CDR3 is TGTGCCAGTAGTACAGGGAACAAGAATGAGCAGTTCTTC. Translated, it gives CASSTGNKNEQFF.

The V gene is TRBV5-4, the J gene TRBJ2-3; 8 nucleotides agree with TRBD2. CDR1 and CDR2 from the germline V gene are SGHNT and YYREEE (reference sequence). The CDR3 runs to 15 residues. After removal of 1 base from V and 2 bases from J, the junction contained 3 bases not matched to a gene. Here the CDR3 DNA reads TGTGCCAGCAGCTTGAGTAGCGGGAACACAGATACGCAGTATTTT. Translated, it gives CASSLSSGNTDTQYF.

This chain links TRBV24-1 with TRBJ2-5; 8 nucleotides agree with TRBD2. This CDR3 is 13 amino acids long. With V trimmed by 4 bases and J by 9 bases, 6 bases remained unmatched. Germline-derived CDR1 and CDR2 are KGHDR and SFDVKD. The CDR3 nucleotides are TGTGCCACCAGTGAGGGACTAGGCGGGGCCCAGTACTTC. This translates into CATSEGLGGAQYF.

The chain joins TRBV30 to TRBJ1-5, with D uncertain. Trimming cost V 2 bases and J 5 bases, with 13 bases left between them. This CDR3 region has 14 residues. Per the germline V gene, CDR1 is GTSNPN and CDR2 is SVGIG (reference sequence). The CDR3 region is CAWSSRVSDQPQHF. CDR3 nucleotides: TGTGCCTGGAGTTCCCGAGTCTCGGATCAGCCCCAGCATTTT.

This chain links TRBV6-1 with TRBJ2-1; TRBD1 matches at 9 bases. The CDR3 spans 16 residues. Trimming took 1 base from V and 4 from J; bases not matched to a gene: 5. The germline CDR1 and CDR2 sequences are MNHNS and SASEGT. The CDR3: CASSEGQGGAYNEQFF. The CDR3 DNA reads as TGTGCCAGCAGTGAAGGACAGGGGGGGGCGTACAATGAGCAGTTCTTC.

The CDR3 nucleotides are TGTGCCTGCCCCACCGGGACAGGGACCATGAACACTGAAGCTTTCTTT. It translates to CACPTGTGTMNTEAFF. The V and J genes are TRBV30 and TRBJ1-1; 9 bases agree with TRBD1. CDR1 GTSNPN and CDR2 SVGIG come from the germline V gene (reference sequence). Trimming at V came to 6 bases and at J to 0 bases, leaving 11 bases not matched to a gene. This CDR3 spans 16 amino acids.

The chain couples TRBV2 to TRBJ1-1, with D possibly being TRBD1 (5 bases). V was clipped by 5 bases and J by 2 bases, with 12 bases between them. Germline CDR1 and CDR2: SNHLY and FYNNEI. The length of the CDR3 is 14 residues. In DNA, the CDR3 is TGTGCCAGCAGTTTGACCGGGGGAAACACTGAAGCTTTCTTT. It is translated as CASSLTGGNTEAFF.